This T cell receptor (beta chain) was identified during a study of shared T cell receptors in the human thymus. CDR1 SEHNR and CDR2 FQNEAQ come from the germline V gene (reference sequence). V lost 5 bases, J lost 3 bases, and 11 bases stayed unmatched. The CDR3 totals 17 residues. Here immunoSEQ multiplex PCR was the method, and the copy in TCRdb shows in-frame clones only, minus some. The sample records some 640,000 clones, over 75% being singletons. These data also formed part of another study, on human thymus T cells. That work adds: Corrective heart surgery yielded the resections from which the thymus tissue came. Among thymic and blood repertoires, usage of V and J genes appeared biased. Related studies noted strongly shared thymic repertoires across unrelated people.

The chain uses TRBV7-9 and TRBJ1-2; TRBD1 agrees at 11 bases. The TCR sequence derives from a boy younger than two with a congenital heart defect. Input material: thymocytes. Written as DNA, the CDR3 is TGTGCCAGCAGCCCACAACCGGACAGGGGGCGCGACTATGGCTACACCTTC. It is translated as CASSPQPDRGRDYGYTF.